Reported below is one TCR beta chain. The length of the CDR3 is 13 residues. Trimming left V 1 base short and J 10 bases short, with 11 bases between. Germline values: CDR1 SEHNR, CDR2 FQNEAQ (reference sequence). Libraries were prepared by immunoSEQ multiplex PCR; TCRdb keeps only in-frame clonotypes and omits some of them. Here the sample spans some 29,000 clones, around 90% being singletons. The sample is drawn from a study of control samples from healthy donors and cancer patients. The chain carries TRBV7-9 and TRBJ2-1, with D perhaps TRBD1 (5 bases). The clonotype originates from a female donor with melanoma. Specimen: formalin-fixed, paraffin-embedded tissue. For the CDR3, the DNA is TGTGCCAGCAGCTTAGATTGGCGGACAGAGCAGTTCTTC. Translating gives CASSLDWRTEQFF.